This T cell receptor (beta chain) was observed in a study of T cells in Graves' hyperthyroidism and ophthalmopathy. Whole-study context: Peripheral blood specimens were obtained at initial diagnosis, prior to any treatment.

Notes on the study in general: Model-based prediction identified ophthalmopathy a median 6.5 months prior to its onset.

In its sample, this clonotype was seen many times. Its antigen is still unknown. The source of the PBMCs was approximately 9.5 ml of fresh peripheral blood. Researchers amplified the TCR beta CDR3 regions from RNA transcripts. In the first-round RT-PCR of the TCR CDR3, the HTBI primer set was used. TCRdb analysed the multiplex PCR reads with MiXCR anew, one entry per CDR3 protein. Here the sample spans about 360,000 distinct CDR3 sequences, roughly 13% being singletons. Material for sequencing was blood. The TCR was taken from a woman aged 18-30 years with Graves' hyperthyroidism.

The CDR3 protein is CSASRGHVNYGYTF. CDR3 coding DNA: TGCAGTGCTAGTAGGGGACATGTGAACTATGGCTACACCTTC. V usage is TRBV20-1 and J usage is TRBJ1-2; D possibly corresponds to TRBD1 (6 bases). V was cut by 3 bases and J by 2 bases, with 13 bases left in between. This CDR3 region has 14 residues. Germline CDR1 reads DFQATT; CDR2 reads SNEGSKA (reference sequence).